The 9 T cell receptor beta chains given below trace back to one sample, sequenced in a study of T cell repertoires in cytomegalovirus infection. One entry per CDR3 protein, called by TCRdb with MiXCR from the reads. The data hold 740,000 or so distinct CDR3 sequences, with about 40% observed a single time. The sequenced sample was PBMCs. Receptor source: a human donor in good health (CMV status not recorded). Some clones in this sample may be carry-over from other donors' samples.

This clonotype was seen repeatedly, ten times or more. CDR3 in amino acids: CASSLDRKPQHF. CDR3 nucleotides: TGTGCCAGCAGTTTAGATAGAAAGCCCCAGCATTTT. V usage is TRBV12-3 or TRBV12-4 and J usage is TRBJ1-5; D is uncertain. Trimming pared 1 base from V and 8 bases from J, leaving 6 bases between. This CDR3 has 12 residues.

The genes are TRBV14 and TRBJ1-4; unclear D gene. Germline-derived CDR1 and CDR2 are SGHDN and FVKESK. V lost 0 bases and J lost 8, with 19 bases in between. This CDR3 comprises 17 residues. CDR3 residues: CASSQDLVTGFGEKLFF. CDR3 in DNA: TGTGCCAGCAGCCAAGATCTCGTCACGGGCTTCGGCGAAAAACTGTTTTTT.

This clonotype was seen a handful of times. The rearrangement links TRBV28 to TRBJ1-2; D call uncertain. CDR3 length: 12 residues. CDR1 and CDR2 from the germline V gene are MDHEN and SYDVKM. Trimming pared 6 bases from V and 8 bases from J, leaving 13 bases between. The CDR3 DNA is TGTGCCAGCAGCCCATCTCCTGGCGGCTACACCTTC. As protein: CASSPSPGGYTF.

In the case of this clonotype: The junction departs from the called germline gene at one end, perhaps through a read error. CDR3 in amino acids: CASSLWTGEMFF. The CDR3 nucleotides are TGTGCCAGCAGTTTGTGGACCGGGGAGATGTTTTTT. The chain uses TRBV12-3 or TRBV12-4 and TRBJ2-2, with TRBD2 as a possible D gene (5 bases). The CDR3 is 12 amino acids.

This clonotype was detected a few times. The rearrangement joins TRBV20-1 to TRBJ2-1; D is uncertain. The V gene lost 0 bases and the J gene lost 6 bases, with 18 bases spanning the gap. The CDR3 is 16 amino acids. Germline V gene lookup returns CDR1 DFQATT and CDR2 SNEGSKA (reference sequence). For the CDR3, the DNA is TGCAGTGCTAGAGATCCTCGCTTTATAGACTTCAATGAGCAGTTCTTC. Translation gives CSARDPRFIDFNEQFF.

The CDR3 DNA reads as TGTGCCAGCAGGCATATAGGACAGAGAAGGATCATGAACACTGAAGCTTTCTTT. Protein: CASRHIGQRRIMNTEAFF. V is TRBV6-1 and J is TRBJ1-1; D perhaps matches TRBD1 (6 bases). The CDR3 runs to 18 residues. V lost 6 bases, J lost 0 bases, and 23 bases lay in between. Germline CDR1 reads MNHNS; CDR2 reads SASEGT.

The chain joins TRBV28 to TRBJ1-4; D might be TRBD1 (6 bases). Germline V lookup: CDR1 MDHEN, CDR2 SYDVKM. The CDR3 is 13 amino acids. V was clipped by 11 bases and J by 8 bases, with 18 bases between them. Here the CDR3 reads CASEGVGGEKLFF. The CDR3 nucleotides are TGTGCCTCCGAGGGGGTAGGGGGGGAAAAACTGTTTTTT.

This clonotype was picked up a small number of times. This chain links TRBV7-2 with TRBJ2-5; 10 nucleotides align to TRBD2. The length of the CDR3 is 16 residues. The germline V gene encodes CDR1 SGHTA and CDR2 FQGNSA. The V gene end was trimmed by 5 bases and the J gene end by 3 bases; junction bases not matched to a gene: 9. In DNA, the CDR3 is TGTGCCAGCAGCCCTGGGGCTAGCGGGAGCAAAGAGACCCAGTACTTC. This codes for CASSPGASGSKETQYF.

This clonotype was seen more than once but under ten times. V gene TRBV4-2 combines with J gene TRBJ2-1, with 10 bases fitting TRBD2. The V and J ends lost 0 bases and 3 bases, in that order; junction bases with no gene match: 5. The germline gives CDR1 LGHNA, CDR2 YNFKEQ. The CDR3 has 17 residues. The CDR3 here is CASSQDQVAGGYNEQFF. The CDR3, as DNA: TGTGCCAGCAGCCAAGATCAGGTAGCGGGGGGCTACAATGAGCAGTTCTTC.